The rows below give T cell receptor beta chains drawn from one sample of a study of radiation and T cells in renal cell carcinoma. Sequencing was performed with immunoSEQ multiplex PCR; in TCRdb, only in-frame clones are kept and a portion is missing. The sample lists approximately 150,000 clones; 88% were seen once. This sample comprised blood, obtained from a patient whose treatment included radiotherapy and nephrectomy. The receptors originated from a woman aged 70-85 years with renal cell carcinoma. CDR3s include the opening cysteine and the closing phenylalanine or tryptophan. D genes are given only for firm matches. Clone size is not always given. Where it is, it says once, few, many or a class for expanded clones.

d_call,clone_size,j_call,v_call,cdr3_nt,cdr3_aa
.,.,TRBJ1-4,TRBV30,TGTGCCTGGAGTCCGGTGCAAGGGGCGCGATCTAATGAAAAACTGTTTTTT,CAWSPVQGARSNEKLFF
.,.,TRBJ2-5,TRBV4-3,TGCGCCAGCAGCCAAGATCTGACCGAGACCCAGTACTTC,CASSQDLTETQYF
.,once,TRBJ1-2,TRBV5-4,TGTGCCAGCAGCTTAAGTTCCCAGACCTATGGCTACACCTTC,CASSLSSQTYGYTF
.,.,TRBJ2-7,TRBV28,TGTGCCAGCAGCGAAGGGGGGTACGAGCAGTACTTC,CASSEGGYEQYF
.,.,TRBJ1-2,TRBV30,TGTGCCTGGAGTGGAGGGTTTGGCTACACCTTC,CAWSGGFGYTF
.,.,TRBJ1-6,TRBV28,TGTGCCAGCAGTTTGGGGCAGCACCAGGGCACCCTCCACTTT,CASSLGQHQGTLHF
.,few,TRBJ1-1,TRBV19,TGTGCCAGTAGTGGTTCTCGGGGGTTGTACACTGAAGCTTTCTTT,CASSGSRGLYTEAFF
.,.,TRBJ1-4,TRBV7-8,TGTGCCAGCAGTGACAGCTTTAATGAAAAACTGTTTTTT,CASSDSFNEKLFF
TRBD1,.,TRBJ1-6,TRBV2,TGTGCCAGCAGCCCCGGGACAGGGTTCGTAAGAGGATCACCCCTCCACTTT,CASSPGTGFVRGSPLHF
.,.,TRBJ2-5,TRBV7-7,TGTGCTAGCAGCGGAGGCCCCCTCCTGGAGACCCAGTACTTC,CASSGGPLLETQYF
.,few,TRBJ1-1,TRBV29-1,TGCAGCGTTAGTCGAGGGGGTGCCACTGAAGCTTTCTTT,CSVSRGGATEAFF
.,.,TRBJ2-2,TRBV19,TGTGCCAGTAGTAAAGGGGGAGCGAACACCGGGGAGCTGTTTTTT,CASSKGGANTGELFF